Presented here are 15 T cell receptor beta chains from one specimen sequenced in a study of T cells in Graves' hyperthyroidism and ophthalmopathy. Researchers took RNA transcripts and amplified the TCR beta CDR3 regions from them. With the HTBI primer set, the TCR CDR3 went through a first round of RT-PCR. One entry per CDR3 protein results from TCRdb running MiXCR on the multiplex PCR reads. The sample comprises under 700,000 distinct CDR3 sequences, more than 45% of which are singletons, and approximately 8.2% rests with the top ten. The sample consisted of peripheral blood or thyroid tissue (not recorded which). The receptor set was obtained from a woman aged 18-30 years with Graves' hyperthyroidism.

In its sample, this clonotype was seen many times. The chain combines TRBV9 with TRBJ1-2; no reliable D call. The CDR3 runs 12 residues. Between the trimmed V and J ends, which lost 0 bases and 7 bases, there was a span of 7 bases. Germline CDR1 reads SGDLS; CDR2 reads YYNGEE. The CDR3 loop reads CASSVDGVGYTF. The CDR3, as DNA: TGTGCCAGCAGCGTAGACGGGGTTGGCTACACCTTC.

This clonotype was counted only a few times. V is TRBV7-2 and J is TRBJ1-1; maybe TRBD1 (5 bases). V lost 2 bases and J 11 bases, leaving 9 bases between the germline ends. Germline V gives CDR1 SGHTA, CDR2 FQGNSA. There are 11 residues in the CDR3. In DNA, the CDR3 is TGTGCCAGCAGCTTACTAGGGACGGCTTTCTTT. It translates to CASSLLGTAFF.

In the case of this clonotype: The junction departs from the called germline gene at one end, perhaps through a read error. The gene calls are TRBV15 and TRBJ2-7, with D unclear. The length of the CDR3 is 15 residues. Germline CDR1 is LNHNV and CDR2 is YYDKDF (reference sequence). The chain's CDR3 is CAASWRSERGDEQYF. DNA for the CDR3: TGTGCCGCCAGCTGGAGAAGTGAGCGTGGGGACGAGCAGTACTTC.

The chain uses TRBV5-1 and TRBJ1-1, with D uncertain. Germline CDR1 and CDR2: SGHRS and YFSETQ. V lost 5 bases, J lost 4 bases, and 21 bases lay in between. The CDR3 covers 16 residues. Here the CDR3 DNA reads TGCGCCAGCAGTCTTGTGACCTCTGGGATGAGCACTGAAGCTTTCTTT. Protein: CASSLVTSGMSTEAFF.

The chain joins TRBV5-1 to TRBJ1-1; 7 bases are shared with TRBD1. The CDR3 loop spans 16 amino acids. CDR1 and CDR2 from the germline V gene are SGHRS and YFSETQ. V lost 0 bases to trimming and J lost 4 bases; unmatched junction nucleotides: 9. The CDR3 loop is CASSLVQGGLGTEAFF. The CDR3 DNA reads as TGCGCCAGCAGCTTGGTTCAGGGGGGTTTGGGCACTGAAGCTTTCTTT.

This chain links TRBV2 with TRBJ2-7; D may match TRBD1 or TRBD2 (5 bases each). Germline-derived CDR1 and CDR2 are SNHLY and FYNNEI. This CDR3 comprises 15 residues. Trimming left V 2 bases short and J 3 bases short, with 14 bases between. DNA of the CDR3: TGTGCCAGCAGTGAAAGCGCATGGGGGAACTACGAGCAGTACTTC. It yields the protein CASSESAWGNYEQYF.

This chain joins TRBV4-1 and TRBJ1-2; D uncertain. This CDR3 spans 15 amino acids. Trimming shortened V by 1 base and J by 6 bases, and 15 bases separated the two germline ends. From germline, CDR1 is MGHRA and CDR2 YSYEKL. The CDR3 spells CASSQVGSAKHGYTF. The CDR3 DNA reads TGCGCCAGCAGCCAAGTTGGGTCCGCCAAGCATGGCTACACCTTC.

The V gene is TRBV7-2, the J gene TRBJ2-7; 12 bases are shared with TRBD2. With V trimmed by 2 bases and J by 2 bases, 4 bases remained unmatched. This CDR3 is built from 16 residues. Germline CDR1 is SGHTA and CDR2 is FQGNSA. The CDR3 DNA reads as TGTGCCAGCAGCTTAAAACTAGCGGGAGGCACCTACGAGCAGTACTTC. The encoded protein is CASSLKLAGGTYEQYF.

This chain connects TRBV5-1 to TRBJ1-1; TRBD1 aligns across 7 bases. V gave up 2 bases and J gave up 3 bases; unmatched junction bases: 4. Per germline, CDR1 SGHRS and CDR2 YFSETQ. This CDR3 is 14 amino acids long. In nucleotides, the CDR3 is TGCGCCAGCAGCTTTACAGGGGAAGACACTGAAGCTTTCTTT. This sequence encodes CASSFTGEDTEAFF.

The CDR3 reads CSLGRGDGYTF. In DNA form, the CDR3 reads TGCAGCCTCGGTCGGGGTGATGGCTACACCTTC. This chain uses TRBV29-1 with TRBJ1-2, with no clear D. The V end was cut by 8 bases, the J end by 6 bases, with 13 bases between. Germline lookup yields CDR1 SQVTM and CDR2 ANQGSEA. This CDR3 has 11 residues.

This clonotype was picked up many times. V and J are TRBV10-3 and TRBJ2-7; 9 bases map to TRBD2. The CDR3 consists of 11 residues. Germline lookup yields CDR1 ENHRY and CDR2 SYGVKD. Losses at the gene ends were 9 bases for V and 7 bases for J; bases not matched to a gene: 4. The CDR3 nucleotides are TGTGCCATGGGGCGGGAGGGAGAGCAGTACTTC. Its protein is CAMGREGEQYF.

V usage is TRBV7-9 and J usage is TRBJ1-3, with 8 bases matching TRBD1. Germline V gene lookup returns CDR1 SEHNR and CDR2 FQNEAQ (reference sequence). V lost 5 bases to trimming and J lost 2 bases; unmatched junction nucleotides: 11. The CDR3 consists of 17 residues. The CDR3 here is CASSNGLTQGAGNTIYF. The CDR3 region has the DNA TGTGCCAGCAGCAATGGACTAACACAGGGGGCTGGAAACACCATATATTTT.

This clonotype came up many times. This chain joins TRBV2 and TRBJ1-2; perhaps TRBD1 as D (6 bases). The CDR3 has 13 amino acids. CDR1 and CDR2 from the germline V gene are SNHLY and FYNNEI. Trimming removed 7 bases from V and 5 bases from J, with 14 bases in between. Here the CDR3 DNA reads TGTGCCAGCACCTCAGGGGCACCTTATGGCTACACCTTC. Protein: CASTSGAPYGYTF.

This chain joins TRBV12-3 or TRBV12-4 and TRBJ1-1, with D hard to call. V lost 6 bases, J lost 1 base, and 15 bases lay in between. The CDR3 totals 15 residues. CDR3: CASSQRGFPNTEAFF. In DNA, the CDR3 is TGTGCCAGCAGCCAAAGAGGGTTTCCGAACACTGAAGCTTTCTTT.

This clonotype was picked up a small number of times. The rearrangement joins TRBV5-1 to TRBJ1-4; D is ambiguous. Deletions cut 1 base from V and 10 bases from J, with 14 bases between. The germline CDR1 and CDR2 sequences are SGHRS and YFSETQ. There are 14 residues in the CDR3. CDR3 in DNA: TGCGCCAGCAGCTTGAATGTAGGCGAGGTAAAACTGTTTTTT. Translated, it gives CASSLNVGEVKLFF.